This is a list of T cell receptor beta chains from one sample in a study of regulatory T cells in long-lasting Graves disease. TCRdb reprocessed the multiplex PCR reads via MiXCR and lists one record per CDR3 protein. The table lists fewer than 500,000 distinct CDR3 sequences, roughly 15% of them singletons. These data also formed part of another study, on T cells in Graves' hyperthyroidism and ophthalmopathy.

The specimen comprised peripheral blood mononuclear cells (PBMCs), sampled at new diagnosis, from a patient treated with antithyroid drugs. The receptors originated from a man aged 35-49 years with Graves disease. Both conserved end residues are part of each CDR3. Each record gives: D gene, J gene, V gene, CDR3 protein. The D gene is left open where the match is weak.

NA,TRBJ2-1,TRBV6-1,CASKRGGSSYNEQFF
TRBD1,TRBJ1-5,TRBV4-1,CASSQAGGNDQPQHF
NA,TRBJ2-7,TRBV28,CASGSGSYEQYF
NA,TRBJ2-5,TRBV7-9,CASSLIREETQYF
NA,TRBJ1-5,TRBV20-1,CSARPMTGFNQPQHF
NA,TRBJ1-3,TRBV3-1,CASSPQFSGNTIYF
TRBD2,TRBJ2-5,TRBV29-1,CSVLGAGNQETQYF
TRBD2,TRBJ2-3,TRBV3-1,CASSQGTSGTDTQYF
NA,TRBJ2-1,TRBV14,CASSHSRGTMQFF
TRBD1,TRBJ1-5,TRBV6-1,CASSIGTASNQPQHF
NA,TRBJ1-6,TRBV7-2,CASTPGGWVNSPLHF
NA,TRBJ2-5,TRBV6-2/TRBV6-3,CASSYSRGEETQYF
TRBD1,TRBJ1-4,TRBV28,CASSSGTVNEKLFF
NA,TRBJ2-7,TRBV18,CASSPQKGGEQYF
TRBD1,TRBJ2-2,TRBV27,CASRTGGTGELFF
NA,TRBJ2-6,TRBV20-1,CSARDQVAGSGANVLTF
TRBD1,TRBJ1-1,TRBV5-1,CASSWTGSTEAFF
TRBD2,TRBJ2-4,TRBV11-2,CASSLVTSGRAKNIQYF
NA,TRBJ2-1,TRBV20-1,CSAHTLLGRRNEQFF
NA,TRBJ1-6,TRBV6-1,CASALEGTNSPLHF
TRBD2,TRBJ2-2,TRBV28,CASSYPQREWTGELFF
TRBD1,TRBJ2-7,TRBV11-2,CASSRDREDEQYF
TRBD2,TRBJ2-5,TRBV11-3,CASSLDVAGDETQYF
NA,TRBJ2-6,TRBV19,CASSIEGLGGANVLTF
TRBD2,TRBJ2-7,TRBV18,CASSQGLAGSYEQYF
TRBD2,TRBJ2-1,TRBV5-1,CASKLTTSGNNEQFF
NA,TRBJ1-5,TRBV4-1,CASSPRRVEVQPQHF
TRBD1,TRBJ2-7,TRBV6-1,CASGGQGWEQYF
NA,TRBJ2-5,TRBV3-1,CASSRQGFGETQYF
NA,TRBJ1-1,TRBV7-8,CASRRRRDLNTEAFF
NA,TRBJ2-7,TRBV12-5,CASGSTGQDSYEQYF
NA,TRBJ2-2,TRBV7-2,CASRLQGYTGELFF
NA,TRBJ2-4,TRBV6-5,CASSSTAKNIQYF
NA,TRBJ2-3,TRBV7-3,CASSSGLSSTDTQYF
NA,TRBJ2-1,TRBV28,CASSLGEGLEQFF
NA,TRBJ1-1,TRBV30,CAWSFSNTEAFF
TRBD2,TRBJ2-2,TRBV27,CASSPTVSGSRGGELFF
NA,TRBJ2-6,TRBV7-9,CASSPYSGTDGANVLTF
NA,TRBJ2-3,TRBV11-3,CASSLAGRDGDTQYF
TRBD1,TRBJ1-3,TRBV7-8,CASSPRDRAGNTIYF
NA,TRBJ2-4,TRBV6-2/TRBV6-3,CASTQGGNIQYF
NA,TRBJ1-1,TRBV19,CASSTFGRRNTEAFF
NA,TRBJ2-1,TRBV6-2/TRBV6-3,CASSYSGTKEQFF
NA,TRBJ2-7,TRBV30,CAWRSGQNDEQYF
TRBD1,TRBJ1-2,TRBV7-9,CASSQSPGQGAARGDYGYTF
NA,TRBJ2-1,TRBV2,CASSEEMAVNEQFF
NA,TRBJ2-1,TRBV5-1,CASSRPSIKDRSNEQFF
TRBD2,TRBJ2-1,TRBV11-2,CASSPGLAEASYNEQFF
TRBD1,TRBJ1-5,TRBV19,CASSPKGQGRPRTNQPQHF
TRBD2,TRBJ2-3,TRBV28,CASSLLREGQDTQYF
NA,TRBJ1-5,TRBV20-1,CSARGAHQYPQHF
TRBD2,TRBJ2-7,TRBV5-1,CASSLVGSGSSYEQYF
TRBD2,TRBJ2-3,TRBV20-1,CSAFPHELAGGTDTQYF
NA,TRBJ2-1,TRBV6-1,CASKYRFRDPFREQFF
NA,TRBJ1-2,TRBV20-1,CSARKGPYGYTF
TRBD2,TRBJ2-7,TRBV19,CASSPLAAYVYEQYF
NA,TRBJ2-7,TRBV2,CASSEFGVVDEQYF